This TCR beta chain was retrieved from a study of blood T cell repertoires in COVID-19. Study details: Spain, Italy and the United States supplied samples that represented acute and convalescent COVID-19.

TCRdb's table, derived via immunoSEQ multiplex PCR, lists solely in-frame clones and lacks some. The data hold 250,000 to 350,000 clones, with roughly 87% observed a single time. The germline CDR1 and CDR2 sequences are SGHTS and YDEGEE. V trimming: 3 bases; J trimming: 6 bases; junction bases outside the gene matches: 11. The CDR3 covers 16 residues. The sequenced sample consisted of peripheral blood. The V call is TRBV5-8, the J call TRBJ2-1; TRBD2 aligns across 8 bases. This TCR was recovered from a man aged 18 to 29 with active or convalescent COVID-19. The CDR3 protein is CASSSPGLDHSNEQFF. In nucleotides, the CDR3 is TGTGCCAGCAGCTCACCGGGACTAGACCATAGCAATGAGCAGTTCTTC.